This T cell receptor (beta chain) was documented in a study of blood T cell repertoires in COVID-19. Overall study context: COVID-19 samples from acute and convalescent phases originated in the United States, Italy and Spain. PBMCs, B-cell-depleted T cells, or T cells were the source of the cDNA or gDNA that made up the material.

The length of the CDR3 is 17 residues. Germline V gene sequence: CDR1 SGHVS, CDR2 FNYEAQ. Trimming at V came to 5 bases and at J to 6 bases, leaving 11 bases not matched to a gene. Using immunoSEQ multiplex PCR, the repertoire was profiled, and TCRdb retains in-frame clones only, with some absent. The sample carries 200,000 to 300,000 clones, about 85% recorded once. This clone was counted a single time. This clonotype was obtained from a man aged 60 to 69 with acute or convalescent COVID-19. The material sequenced was peripheral blood. The rearrangement joins TRBV7-6 to TRBJ2-5, with 14 bases that match TRBD2. CDR3: CASSQGSGTSGRQTQYF. As DNA, the CDR3 is TGTGCCAGCAGCCAGGGTTCCGGGACTAGCGGGAGACAGACCCAGTACTTC.